A selection of T cell receptor beta chains follows, all from one sample in a study of shared clonotypes between healthy human individuals. TCRdb keeps only in-frame clones here, not all; method: immunoSEQ multiplex PCR. The data contain 450,000 to 500,000 clones, 78% of them singletons. The source material was PBMCs. Every receptor here comes from a woman aged 40 to 55 in good health. Some clones in this sample may be carry-over from other donors' samples. Both conserved end residues are part of each CDR3. The D gene is left open where the match is weak. Some rows have no size entry. The others give once, few or many, or a class for an expanded clone.

D: .; size: .; J: TRBJ1-2; V: TRBV9; DNA: TGTGCCAGCAGCGTAGATCCAGGGGCCCTGGGCTACACCTTC; CDR3: CASSVDPGALGYTF
D: .; size: .; J: TRBJ1-1; V: TRBV29-1; DNA: TGCAGCGTTGCCACCGGGGGGAACACTGAAGCTTTCTTT; CDR3: CSVATGGNTEAFF
D: .; size: .; J: TRBJ2-1; V: TRBV6-5; DNA: TGTGCCAGCAGTTACCTACTAGGACAGAAGAATGAGCAGTTCTTC; CDR3: CASSYLLGQKNEQFF
D: TRBD2; size: .; J: TRBJ2-3; V: TRBV7-8; DNA: TGTGCCAGCATCGGGGGGGACACAGATACGCAGTATTTT; CDR3: CASIGGDTDTQYF
D: .; size: .; J: TRBJ1-5; V: TRBV6-4; DNA: TGTGCCAGCGATTCTTTCCGGGGCCATTATCAGCCCCAGCATTTT; CDR3: CASDSFRGHYQPQHF
D: .; size: .; J: TRBJ2-3; V: TRBV27; DNA: TGTGCCAGCAGTTTAGGGCAGGGCGCAGATACGCAGTATTTT; CDR3: CASSLGQGADTQYF
D: TRBD2; size: .; J: TRBJ2-4; V: TRBV11-3; DNA: TGTGCCAGCAGCGCCGTAGCGGGGCCGGAAAACATTCAGTACTTC; CDR3: CASSAVAGPENIQYF
D: .; size: .; J: TRBJ2-3; V: TRBV6-1; DNA: TGTGCCAGTACCCAGAAAGATACGCAGTATTTT; CDR3: CASTQKDTQYF
D: TRBD1; size: .; J: TRBJ1-2; V: TRBV28; DNA: TGTGCCAGCAACCACAGGACAGGGGCTAACTATGGCTACACCTTC; CDR3: CASNHRTGANYGYTF
D: .; size: .; J: TRBJ2-6; V: TRBV5-4; DNA: TGTGCCAGCAGCTTGGGACAGCAACTCTCTGGGGCCAACGTCCTGACTTTC; CDR3: CASSLGQQLSGANVLTF
D: TRBD2; size: .; J: TRBJ2-7; V: TRBV4-2; DNA: TGTGCCAGCAGCCCCAGCGGGAACAGACCATACGAGCAGTACTTC; CDR3: CASSPSGNRPYEQYF
D: TRBD1; size: .; J: TRBJ2-3; V: TRBV19; DNA: TGTGCCAGTAGCGGGGGACAGGGTACTCGGCGCACAGATACGCAGTATTTT; CDR3: CASSGGQGTRRTDTQYF
D: .; size: .; J: TRBJ2-3; V: TRBV5-4; DNA: TGTGCCAGCAGCTTGGATCTAGGTACAGATACGCAGTATTTT; CDR3: CASSLDLGTDTQYF
D: .; size: .; J: TRBJ2-6; V: TRBV11-2; DNA: TGTGCCAGCAGCTTAGATTCCACGAGCGTCTCTGGGGCCAACGTCCTGACTTTC; CDR3: CASSLDSTSVSGANVLTF
D: TRBD2; size: .; J: TRBJ2-7; V: TRBV18; DNA: TGTGCCAGCTCACAGGCTCTCCGGACTAGCGGTCTCGGGCAGTACTTC; CDR3: CASSQALRTSGLGQYF
D: TRBD1; size: .; J: TRBJ2-5; V: TRBV5-4; DNA: TGTGCCAGCAGCACCTCAGGGGGGACAGGCGGAGAGACCCAGTACTTC; CDR3: CASSTSGGTGGETQYF
D: .; size: .; J: TRBJ2-1; V: TRBV5-4; DNA: TGTGCCAGCAGCTTGGACAGTGGTGAGCAGTTCTTC; CDR3: CASSLDSGEQFF
D: TRBD2; size: .; J: TRBJ2-3; V: TRBV11-2; DNA: TGTGCCAGCAGCTTAGATCGTCGGACTAGGGTGGATACGCAGTATTTT; CDR3: CASSLDRRTRVDTQYF
D: .; size: .; J: TRBJ1-5; V: TRBV28; DNA: TGTGCCAGCAGTTTAGATCCCCCCAGGGACCAGCCCCAGCATTTT; CDR3: CASSLDPPRDQPQHF
D: .; size: few; J: TRBJ1-1; V: TRBV2; DNA: TGTGCCAGCAGCCCCCGGGACGGTGAAGCTTTCTTT; CDR3: CASSPRDGEAFF
D: .; size: .; J: TRBJ1-1; V: TRBV7-3; DNA: TGTGCCGGCAGCTTAAGCCCGGGGACAGAAGCTTTCTTT; CDR3: CAGSLSPGTEAFF
D: .; size: .; J: TRBJ2-7; V: TRBV28; DNA: TGTGCCAGCAGTTTGGGTAGGGGAGAGCAGTACTTC; CDR3: CASSLGRGEQYF
D: .; size: .; J: TRBJ2-2; V: TRBV5-5; DNA: TGTGCCAGCAAAACTAGCCCCACGTGGACCGGGGAGCTGTTTTTT; CDR3: CASKTSPTWTGELFF
D: TRBD2; size: .; J: TRBJ2-7; V: TRBV2; DNA: TGTGCCAGCAGTAAGGCGGGCAGCGGGACCATATCGGGGGAGCAGTACTTC; CDR3: CASSKAGSGTISGEQYF
D: .; size: once; J: TRBJ2-3; V: TRBV21-1; DNA: TGTGCCAGCAGCAAAGGGGCTAAGCGGGAGAGGTTCGGCACAGATACGCAGTATTTT; CDR3: CASSKGAKRERFGTDTQYF
D: .; size: few; J: TRBJ1-1; V: TRBV7-9; DNA: TGTGCCAGCAGCTTAGGGGTGGGTGTGGGGAACACTGAAGCTTTCTTT; CDR3: CASSLGVGVGNTEAFF
D: TRBD1; size: .; J: TRBJ2-7; V: TRBV19; DNA: TGTGCCAGTACCGAATCGGGGACAGGGTCATACGAGCAGTACTTC; CDR3: CASTESGTGSYEQYF
D: .; size: .; J: TRBJ1-1; V: TRBV9; DNA: TGTGCCAGCAGCGTAGTAAGCGAGAACACTGAAGCTTTCTTT; CDR3: CASSVVSENTEAFF